The clone carrying this T cell receptor (beta chain) was found a few times. The antigen is unknown. The sample contains more than one DNA sequence encoding this CDR3. This table comes from immunoSEQ multiplex PCR, and its TCRdb copy is limited to in-frame clones, with some not included. The sample contains 25,000 to 35,000 clones, about 82% of which appear only once. The data stem from a study of T cells in localized non-small cell lung cancer. V lost 7 bases, J lost 8 bases, and 11 bases lay in between. Germline values: CDR1 SQVTM, CDR2 ANQGSEA. This CDR3 is built from 11 residues. Overall study findings and caveats: Sequencing, confined to only one tumor region, leaves heterogeneity possible.

This TCR was recovered from a male donor at least 60 years old with stage III squamous cell lung carcinoma. This material consisted of peripheral blood, taken before any cancer treatment. The chain joins TRBV29-1 to TRBJ1-4, with no clear D. The chain's CDR3 is CSAQFGEKLFF. The CDR3 region has the DNA TGCAGCGCCCAGTTCGGGGAAAAACTGTTTTTT.